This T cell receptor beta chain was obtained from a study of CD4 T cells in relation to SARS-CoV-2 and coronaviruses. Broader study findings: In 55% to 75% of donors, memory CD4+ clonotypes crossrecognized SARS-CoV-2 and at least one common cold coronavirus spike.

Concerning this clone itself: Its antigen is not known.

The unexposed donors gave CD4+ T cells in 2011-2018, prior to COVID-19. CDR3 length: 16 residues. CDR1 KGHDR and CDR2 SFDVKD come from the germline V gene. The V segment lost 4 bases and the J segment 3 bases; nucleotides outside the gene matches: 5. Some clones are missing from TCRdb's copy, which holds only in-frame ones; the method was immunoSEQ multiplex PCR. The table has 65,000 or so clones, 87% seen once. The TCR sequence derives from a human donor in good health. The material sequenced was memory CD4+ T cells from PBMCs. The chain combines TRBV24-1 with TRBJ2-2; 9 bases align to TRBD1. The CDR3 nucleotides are TGTGCCACCAGTGACACCCGGACAGGGGACACCGGGGAGCTGTTTTTT. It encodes CATSDTRTGDTGELFF.